One and the same sample provided the 16 T cell receptor beta chains below, sequenced in a study of blood T cell repertoires in COVID-19. Assay used: immunoSEQ multiplex PCR; TCRdb lists only in-frame clones, some missing. This table has under 200,000 clones, about 91% appearing once. The sequencing sample was made of peripheral blood. All receptors derive from a woman aged 55-75 years who had recovered from COVID-19.

This clone was seen a few times. The V call is TRBV6-6, the J call TRBJ2-5; the match to TRBD1 covers 7 bases. Germline V lookup: CDR1 MNHNY, CDR2 SVGAGI (reference sequence). Trimming cost V 0 bases and J 6 bases; bases outside gene matches: 10. The CDR3 sequence is 16 residues long. The CDR3 spells CASSYSLQGSEQTQYF. DNA of the CDR3: TGTGCCAGCAGTTACTCGTTACAGGGGAGTGAACAGACCCAGTACTTC.

The chain is built from TRBV19 and TRBJ1-5; D uncertain. V was shortened by 1 base and J by 2 bases, with 12 bases between the two germline ends. CDR1 is LNHDA, CDR2 SQIVND, per germline (reference sequence). This CDR3 comprises 16 residues. DNA for the CDR3: TGTGCCAGTAGTATAGGAGTCCGGCAGGGCAATCAGCCCCAGCATTTT. It yields the protein CASSIGVRQGNQPQHF.

The chain combines TRBV10-3 with TRBJ2-1; 7 nucleotides line up with TRBD2. This CDR3 is built from 14 residues. Germline V gene sequence: CDR1 ENHRY, CDR2 SYGVKD. V shed 6 bases and J 5 bases; nucleotides not matched to a gene: 7. The CDR3 region is CAIRDGGVHNEQFF. CDR3 sequence (DNA): TGTGCCATCAGGGATGGGGGGGTCCACAATGAGCAGTTCTTC.

V is TRBV19 and J is TRBJ2-7; a possible D gene is TRBD2 (6 bases). Trimming shortened V by 3 bases and J by 5 bases, and 17 bases separated the two germline ends. CDR1 is LNHDA and CDR2 is SQIVND in the germline V gene (reference sequence). This CDR3 spans 15 amino acids. CDR3 protein: CASSILGGGRHEQYF. The CDR3 DNA reads TGTGCCAGTAGTATTCTGGGGGGAGGTCGTCACGAGCAGTACTTC.

This clone was seen ten or more times. V is TRBV19 and J is TRBJ2-7, with TRBD1 matching over 12 bases. Germline V CDR1 and CDR2: LNHDA, SQIVND (reference sequence). V lost 5 bases and J lost 4; bases outside the gene matches: 15. The CDR3 runs to 18 residues. The CDR3 sequence is CASSDSFGTGGRRYEQYF. As DNA, the CDR3 is TGTGCCAGTAGTGATTCTTTCGGGACAGGGGGCAGGCGGTACGAGCAGTACTTC.

V usage is TRBV30 and J usage is TRBJ2-3, with 7 bases aligning to TRBD2. In germline, CDR1 is GTSNPN, CDR2 SVGIG (reference sequence). With V trimmed by 0 bases and J by 1 base, 7 bases remained unmatched. The length of the CDR3 is 16 residues. CDR3: CAWSVNLGGGTDTQYF. The CDR3 nucleotides are TGTGCCTGGAGTGTAAATCTTGGGGGGGGCACAGATACGCAGTATTTT.

V usage is TRBV6-6 and J usage is TRBJ2-3, with TRBD1 identical over 8 bases. The germline CDR1 and CDR2 sequences are MNHNY and SVGAGI (reference sequence). J was trimmed by 10 bases and V by 7 bases; bases with no gene match: 7. This CDR3 spans 12 amino acids. CDR3 sequence: CASTNGDRPQYF. The CDR3 DNA sequence: TGTGCCAGCACCAACGGGGACAGGCCGCAGTATTTT.

The rearrangement links TRBV28 to TRBJ1-2; D is perhaps TRBD1 (6 bases). The CDR3 is made up of 14 amino acids. Trimming removed 7 bases from V and 8 bases from J, with 20 bases in between. From germline, CDR1 is MDHEN and CDR2 SYDVKM. DNA for the CDR3: TGTGCCAGCACCCCCGGCACAGGGAGTAGCGGCTACACCTTC. Encoded protein: CASTPGTGSSGYTF.

This sequence joins TRBV5-1 and TRBJ1-2; weak D call: TRBD1 (6 bases). Trimming took 1 base from V and 2 from J, leaving 12 bases between them. Per the germline V gene, CDR1 is SGHRS and CDR2 is YFSETQ. The CDR3 consists of 15 residues. Written as DNA, the CDR3 is TGCGCCAGCAGCTTGTTTCAGGGGTTAAACTATGGCTACACCTTC. Residues: CASSLFQGLNYGYTF.

The rearrangement uses TRBV30 and TRBJ1-1; TRBD1 aligns across 7 bases. V shed 3 bases and J 11 bases; nucleotides not matched to a gene: 9. The length of the CDR3 is 12 residues. CDR1 is GTSNPN, CDR2 SVGIG, per germline (reference sequence). The chain's CDR3 is CAWSLTGFSAFF. In DNA, the CDR3 is TGTGCCTGGAGCTTGACAGGGTTTTCGGCTTTCTTT.

The CDR3 region has the DNA TGTGCCAGTAGTATCCCGGGACAGGGACATTCACCCCTCCACTTT. Protein sequence: CASSIPGQGHSPLHF. This chain links TRBV19 with TRBJ1-6; TRBD1 aligns across 9 bases. Germline V gene sequence: CDR1 LNHDA, CDR2 SQIVND (reference sequence). The CDR3 covers 15 residues. The junction had 5 bases not matched to a gene; V was cut back by 3 bases and J by 8 bases. Drawing the rest from reference TRBV19 and TRBJ1-6, the complete variable domain is DGGITQSPKYLFRKEGQNVTLSCEQNLNHDAMYWYRQDPGQGLRLIYYSQIVNDFQKGDIAEGYSVSREKKESFPLTVTSAQKNPTAFYLCASSIPGQGHSPLHFGNGTRLTVT.

This chain connects TRBV9 to TRBJ2-7, with 11 bases that match TRBD2. Germline V CDR1 and CDR2: SGDLS, YYNGEE. CDR3 length: 18 residues. Germline trimming cut 0 bases from V and 4 bases from J; bases unmatched to any gene: 12. CDR3 in DNA: TGTGCCAGCAGCGTAGCTCTGAGCTCGACTAGCGGGGAATACGAGCAGTACTTC. Translation gives CASSVALSSTSGEYEQYF. Full variable domain (missing parts from reference TRBV9 and TRBJ2-7): DSGVTQTPKHLITATGQRVTLRCSPRSGDLSVYWYQQSLDQGLQFLIQYYNGEERAKGNILERFSAQQFPDLHSELNLSSLELGDSALYFCASSVALSSTSGEYEQYFGPGTRLTVT.

This clone appeared a few times. J is TRBJ2-1 and V is TRBV14, with 7 bases that match TRBD2. There are 17 residues in the CDR3. The germline V gene encodes CDR1 SGHDN and CDR2 FVKESK. J gave up 4 bases and V 0 bases, and 9 bases lay outside the gene matches. The CDR3 region is CASSQDSRASGYNEQFF. The CDR3 region has the DNA TGTGCCAGCAGCCAAGATAGCAGGGCTAGCGGATACAATGAGCAGTTCTTC.

The V call is TRBV6-2 or TRBV6-3, the J call TRBJ2-7; 10 nucleotides align to TRBD1. The V gene's germline CDR1 is MNHEY and CDR2 SVGEGT. The CDR3 is 13 amino acids. The V and J ends lost 6 bases and 7 bases, in that order; junction bases with no gene match: 6. The CDR3 DNA sequence: TGTGCCAGCAGCCTACAGGGACAGGGGGAGCAGTACTTC. It specifies CASSLQGQGEQYF.

The chain recombines TRBV10-1 with TRBJ2-6; D gene ambiguous. The germline V gene encodes CDR1 WNHNN and CDR2 SYGVQD (reference sequence). The germline V and J ends were trimmed by 3 bases and 2 bases, with 17 bases remaining between them. CDR3 length: 18 amino acids. CDR3 nucleotides: TGCGCCAGCAGTGATCCGAGACAATCGAAGACTGGGGCCAACGTCCTGACTTTC. Residues: CASSDPRQSKTGANVLTF.

V usage is TRBV13 and J usage is TRBJ2-7, with 9 bases identical to TRBD2. The germline V gene encodes CDR1 PRHDT and CDR2 FYEKMQ (reference sequence). This CDR3 is built from 14 residues. The junction had 0 bases not matched to a gene; V was cut back by 0 bases and J by 3 bases. CDR3 loop: CASSLGRGGYEQYF. For the CDR3, the DNA is TGTGCCAGCAGCTTAGGGCGGGGGGGCTACGAGCAGTACTTC.